The next 27 T cell receptor beta chains were all read from a single sample in a study of blood T cell repertoires in COVID-19. Clones were sequenced by immunoSEQ multiplex PCR, and TCRdb holds only the in-frame ones, with some missing. This table holds 650,000 to 800,000 clones, about 90% found once. The sequencing sample was made of peripheral blood. These receptors all stem from a woman under 30 with acute or convalescent COVID-19.

This clone was counted a single time. The rearrangement links TRBV9 to TRBJ1-1; no firm D call. V lost 3 bases to trimming and J lost 2 bases, with 11 bases between them. The germline V gene has CDR1 SGDLS and CDR2 YYNGEE. This CDR3 is 14 amino acids long. This chain's CDR3 is CASSDSPFNTEAFF. CDR3 nucleotide sequence: TGTGCCAGCAGCGACAGTCCCTTCAACACTGAAGCTTTCTTT.

This clone was counted a few times. This sequence joins TRBV6-1 and TRBJ1-2; maybe TRBD1 (5 bases). The CDR3 runs 16 residues. The germline V gene has CDR1 MNHNS and CDR2 SASEGT. V was shortened by 0 bases and J by 6 bases, with 17 bases between the two germline ends. The CDR3 here is CASSEAGPDGHDGYTF. CDR3 DNA sequence: TGTGCCAGCAGTGAAGCGGGCCCGGACGGACATGATGGCTACACCTTC.

This sequence joins TRBV30 and TRBJ1-4; D is unclear. Looked up from germline, CDR1 is GTSNPN and CDR2 is SVGIG (reference sequence). The CDR3 runs 15 residues. V lost 3 bases, J lost 5 bases, and 16 bases lay in between. The CDR3 loop is CAWRANRALNEKLFF. The CDR3 DNA reads as TGTGCCTGGAGGGCTAACAGAGCCCTCAATGAAAAACTGTTTTTT.

The chain joins TRBV3-1 (or the pseudogene TRBV3-2) to TRBJ2-3, with a possible D match to TRBD2 (5 bases). The CDR3 is 15 residues long. V was trimmed by 4 bases and J by 11 bases, leaving 22 bases between them. Germline CDR1 is LGHDT and CDR2 is YNNKEL (reference sequence). The chain's CDR3 is CASSPPELGLAVQYF. CDR3 bases: TGTGCCAGCAGCCCACCCGAACTAGGGTTGGCGGTGCAGTATTTT.

The CDR3 DNA follows: TGTGCCACCAGCAGCCGTTTCGGTCAACCGGCTTTCTTT. Translating it yields CATSSRFGQPAFF. The chain recombines TRBV15 with TRBJ1-1; D gene uncertain. Trimming took off 3 bases at V and 11 bases at J, with 16 bases between the two ends. The CDR3 has 13 amino acids. In germline, CDR1 is LNHNV, CDR2 YYDKDF (reference sequence).

The chain links TRBV30 to TRBJ1-1; D might be TRBD1 (5 bases). CDR3 length: 13 residues. The V gene lost 5 bases and the J gene lost 11 bases, with 21 bases spanning the gap. Germline values: CDR1 GTSNPN, CDR2 SVGIG (reference sequence). The CDR3 DNA reads TGTGCCTGGGAAGGATCGGGCCCCCGGGGGGCTTTCTTT. It translates to CAWEGSGPRGAFF.

J is TRBJ1-5 and V is TRBV12-3 or TRBV12-4; D remains unclear. This CDR3 has 12 amino acids. Trimming removed 3 bases at V and 10 bases at J, with 10 bases between. This CDR3 reads CASSFGESPQHF. As DNA, the CDR3 is TGTGCCAGCAGTTTCGGGGAGAGTCCCCAGCATTTT.

The chain uses TRBV5-1 and TRBJ2-2; TRBD1 matches 7 bases. The CDR3 contains 16 residues. The V gene end was trimmed by 4 bases and the J gene end by 0 bases; junction bases not matched to a gene: 6. Germline V gene data show CDR1 as SGHRS and CDR2 as YFSETQ. CDR3 coding DNA: TGCGCCAGCAGCCCGGGACAGAACTCGAACACCGGGGAGCTGTTTTTT. Protein sequence: CASSPGQNSNTGELFF. Full variable domain (outside the CDR3, taken from reference TRBV5-1 and TRBJ2-2): KAGVTQTPRYLIKTRGQQVTLSCSPISGHRSVSWYQQTPGQGLQFLFEYFSETQRNKGNFPGRFSGRQFSNSRSEMNVSTLELGDSALYLCASSPGQNSNTGELFFGEGSRLTVL.

As for this clone: Mismatch with germline at one junction end may stem from a read error. The chain joins TRBV6-5 to TRBJ2-7; TRBD2 agrees at 7 bases. The CDR3 spans 11 residues. Germline V lookup: CDR1 MNHEY, CDR2 SVGAGI. The DNA of the CDR3 is TGTGCCAGCTTCGAGAGCGGGGCCATCCATTTC. It encodes CASFESGAIHF.

This chain uses TRBV4-1 with TRBJ1-2, with a tentative D call TRBD1 (6 bases). CDR1 and CDR2 from the germline V gene are MGHRA and YSYEKL. Trimming took off 6 bases at V and 9 bases at J, with 20 bases between the two ends. The CDR3 has 14 residues. CDR3 sequence reads: CASRPGGAPQRYTF. The CDR3 coding sequence is TGCGCCAGCAGACCGGGGGGGGCTCCTCAGCGCTACACCTTC.

The V and J genes are TRBV21-1 and TRBJ1-5; the table calls TRBD1, which could not be checked here. TRBV21-1 is labeled a pseudogene. CDR3 length equals 17 residues. CDR3 loop: CASSKEKKQLSNQPQHF. The CDR3 DNA sequence: TGTGCCAGCAGCAAAGAAAAGAAACAGCTTAGCAATCAGCCCCAGCATTTT.

The J gene is TRBJ2-1, the V gene TRBV9; 7 bases fit TRBD2. The CDR3 has 16 residues. Germline CDR1 is SGDLS and CDR2 is YYNGEE. Trimming took 0 bases from V and 6 from J; bases not matched to a gene: 9. CDR3 loop: CASSVAGGGWVNEQFF. The DNA of the CDR3 is TGTGCCAGCAGCGTAGCCGGCGGGGGTTGGGTCAATGAGCAGTTCTTC.

The CDR3 is CASSLAWPYNEQFF. Here the CDR3 DNA reads TGCGCCAGCAGCTTGGCATGGCCCTACAATGAGCAGTTCTTC. This chain links TRBV5-1 with TRBJ2-1; D is unclear. Trimming stripped 0 bases from V and 2 bases from J, with 6 bases between. Germline-derived CDR1 and CDR2 are SGHRS and YFSETQ. This CDR3 has 14 amino acids.

This chain joins TRBV27 and TRBJ1-2; 10 nucleotides agree with TRBD1. Germline CDR1 reads MNHEY; CDR2 reads SMNVEV (reference sequence). The V gene end was trimmed by 8 bases and the J gene end by 5 bases; junction bases not matched to a gene: 5. The length of the CDR3 is 13 residues. The CDR3 region is CASYPGQGYGYTF. CDR3 bases: TGTGCCAGCTACCCGGGACAGGGGTATGGCTACACCTTC.

The CDR3 is CASSLADRVNSPLHF. The CDR3 nucleotides read TGTGCCAGCTCACTAGCGGACAGGGTTAACTCACCCCTCCACTTT. The chain links TRBV18 to TRBJ1-6; 8 nucleotides align to TRBD1. CDR1 and CDR2 from the germline V gene are KGHSH and LQKENI. J lost 10 bases, V lost 4 bases, and 9 bases had no gene match. The CDR3 has 15 residues.

This sequence joins TRBV5-6 and TRBJ2-7, with TRBD2 as a possible D gene (7 bases). Germline assignment: CDR1 SGHDT and CDR2 YYEEEE. The CDR3 length is 16 residues. Trimming shortened V by 2 bases and J by 0 bases, and 15 bases separated the two germline ends. This chain's CDR3 is CASSLLRGGLSYEQYF. CDR3 DNA sequence: TGTGCCAGCAGCTTACTACGCGGGGGCCTCTCCTACGAGCAGTACTTC. Full variable domain (remainder filled in from reference TRBV5-6 and TRBJ2-7): DAGVTQSPTHLIKTRGQQVTLRCSPKSGHDTVSWYQQALGQGPQFIFQYYEEEERQRGNFPDRFSGHQFPNYSSELNVNALLLGDSALYLCASSLLRGGLSYEQYFGPGTRLTVT.

The rearrangement joins TRBV29-1 to TRBJ2-6, with TRBD2 as a possible D gene (6 bases). CDR3 length: 17 amino acids. Trimming removed 4 bases from V and 1 base from J, with 17 bases in between. The V gene's germline CDR1 is SQVTM and CDR2 ANQGSEA. In DNA form, the CDR3 reads TGCAGCGTTGCGGGGGACTCCAGTCAATCTGGGGCCAACGTCCTGACTTTC. The encoded protein is CSVAGDSSQSGANVLTF.

This chain links TRBV19 with TRBJ1-5; TRBD1 agrees at 7 bases. The CDR3 is 19 residues long. Germline V gives CDR1 LNHDA, CDR2 SQIVND (reference sequence). With 0 bases clipped from V and 0 bases from J, the junction kept 11 bases outside the gene matches. The CDR3 is CASSIDEGGLYYSNQPQHF. The CDR3 nucleotides are TGTGCCAGTAGTATAGATGAAGGGGGCTTATACTATAGCAATCAGCCCCAGCATTTT. The full variable domain, rest sourced from reference TRBV19 and TRBJ1-5, is DGGITQSPKYLFRKEGQNVTLSCEQNLNHDAMYWYRQDPGQGLRLIYYSQIVNDFQKGDIAEGYSVSREKKESFPLTVTSAQKNPTAFYLCASSIDEGGLYYSNQPQHFGDGTRLSIL.

CDR3 nucleotide sequence: TGTGCCAGCAGGACGGACGGGGGTTATGGCTACACCTTC. It is translated as CASRTDGGYGYTF. The chain combines TRBV2 with TRBJ1-2, with a weak D call TRBD1 (5 bases). Trimming removed 6 bases from V and 5 bases from J, with 13 bases in between. Germline-derived CDR1 and CDR2 are SNHLY and FYNNEI. The CDR3 extends over 13 amino acids.

The gene calls are TRBV6-1 and TRBJ1-2; 8 nucleotides align to TRBD1. The V segment lost 3 bases and the J segment 6 bases; nucleotides outside the gene matches: 9. Germline V gene lookup returns CDR1 MNHNS and CDR2 SASEGT. This CDR3 spans 15 amino acids. The CDR3, as DNA: TGTGCCAGCAGTGAGCTAGGACAGGGAGGGGATGGCTACACCTTC. Amino acid sequence: CASSELGQGGDGYTF.

The genes are TRBV7-9 and TRBJ1-1; maybe TRBD1 (5 bases). Germline CDR1 SEHNR, CDR2 FQNEAQ (reference sequence). The V gene lost 3 bases and the J gene lost 1 base, with 15 bases spanning the gap. The CDR3 consists of 16 residues. CDR3 sequence (DNA): TGTGCCAGCAGCTTCCCCGTAGCAGGGCAGAACACTGAAGCTTTCTTT. This encodes CASSFPVAGQNTEAFF.

V and J are TRBV19 and TRBJ1-4; D unclear. V gave up 7 bases and J gave up 8 bases, with 14 bases separating them. This CDR3 region has 13 residues. From germline, CDR1 is LNHDA and CDR2 SQIVND (reference sequence). This CDR3 is CASTLLGVEKLFF. CDR3 bases: TGTGCCAGTACACTCCTCGGGGTAGAAAAACTGTTTTTT.

This chain connects TRBV2 to TRBJ2-7; 7 positions agree with TRBD1. V dropped 6 bases and J dropped 2; count of bases not matched to a gene: 10. The CDR3 spans 15 residues. Germline assignment: CDR1 SNHLY and CDR2 FYNNEI. The CDR3 region has the DNA TGTGCCAGCAGGATCCTTGGACAGGAGACCTACGAGCAGTACTTC. It specifies CASRILGQETYEQYF.

The V call is TRBV11-2, the J call TRBJ1-2; TRBD1 might be the D (6 bases). This CDR3 spans 11 amino acids. V was pared by 3 bases and J by 13 bases, with 12 bases between. Looked up from germline, CDR1 is SGHAT and CDR2 is FQNNGV. The CDR3 coding sequence is TGTGCCAGCAGCTTGGCGACAGGACTCACCTTC. Amino acids: CASSLATGLTF. Full variable domain (remainder filled in from reference TRBV11-2 and TRBJ1-2): EAGVAQSPRYKIIEKRQSVAFWCNPISGHATLYWYQQILGQGPKLLIQFQNNGVVDDSQLPKDRFSAERLKGVDSTLKIQPAKLEDSAVYLCASSLATGLTFGSGTRLTVV.

This chain uses TRBV20-1 with TRBJ1-1, with no clear D. V lost 1 base, J lost 7 bases, and 7 bases lay in between. From germline, CDR1 is DFQATT and CDR2 SNEGSKA (reference sequence). The length of the CDR3 is 11 residues. The CDR3 DNA reads TGCAGTGCTAGAGCCCGGTTTGAAGCTTTCTTT. Its protein product is CSARARFEAFF.

The CDR3 loop is CATSRDRQTGGTIYF. In DNA, the CDR3 is TGTGCCACCAGCAGGGACAGACAGACGGGAGGCACCATATATTTT. The chain couples TRBV15 to TRBJ1-3; a weak D match, TRBD1 (6 bases). Germline assignment: CDR1 LNHNV and CDR2 YYDKDF (reference sequence). The V end was cut by 3 bases, the J end by 9 bases, with 18 bases between. This CDR3 is 15 amino acids long.

This clone was counted once. The rearrangement uses TRBV10-3 and TRBJ1-1; TRBD1 agrees at 7 bases. Germline-derived CDR1 and CDR2 are ENHRY and SYGVKD. The length of the CDR3 is 14 residues. With 6 bases clipped from V and 0 bases from J, the junction kept 4 bases outside the gene matches. The CDR3 reads CAIRQGGMNTEAFF. CDR3 coding DNA: TGTGCCATCAGGCAAGGGGGCATGAACACTGAAGCTTTCTTT.